Each of the 26 T cell receptor beta chains below was sequenced from the same sample in a study of T cells in Graves' hyperthyroidism and ophthalmopathy. RNA transcripts were the template for amplifying TCR beta CDR3 regions. The TCR CDR3 was amplified in a first-round RT-PCR using the HTBI primer set. TCRdb independently ran MiXCR on the multiplex PCR reads; one entry per CDR3 protein. The data hold around 340,000 distinct CDR3 sequences, with 15% to 20% observed a single time. The sample taken for sequencing was blood. The receptor set was obtained from a woman aged 45-65 years with Graves' hyperthyroidism.

The CDR3 DNA reads as TGTGCCAGTAGTAAGGGCAATCTGAACACTGAAGCTTTCTTT. Its translation is CASSKGNLNTEAFF. The chain recombines TRBV19 with TRBJ1-1; no clear D gene. V gave up 4 bases and J gave up 0 bases, with 9 bases separating them. There are 14 residues in the CDR3. CDR1 and CDR2 (germline): LNHDA, SQIVND (reference sequence). The full variable domain, its missing parts supplied by reference TRBV19 and TRBJ1-1, is DGGITQSPKYLFRKEGQNVTLSCEQNLNHDAMYWYRQDPGQGLRLIYYSQIVNDFQKGDIAEGYSVSREKKESFPLTVTSAQKNPTAFYLCASSKGNLNTEAFFGQGTRLTVV.

The V call is TRBV9, the J call TRBJ1-5, with a possible D match to TRBD1 (6 bases). Germline values: CDR1 SGDLS, CDR2 YYNGEE. Trimming removed 3 bases at V and 6 bases at J, with 13 bases between. The CDR3 runs 14 residues. CDR3 sequence reads: CASSEAGGLQPQHF. In DNA, the CDR3 is TGTGCCAGCAGCGAGGCCGGGGGGCTTCAGCCCCAGCATTTT.

This clonotype was seen at least ten times. V is TRBV28 and J is TRBJ2-2; D possibly uses TRBD1 or TRBD2 (6 bases each). This CDR3 spans 15 amino acids. Trimming removed 3 bases at V and 9 bases at J, with 17 bases between. Germline assignment: CDR1 MDHEN and CDR2 SYDVKM. CDR3 coding DNA: TGTGCCAGCAGTTTCACCGGGGGCAGGTCTAGGGAGCTGTTTTTT. This sequence encodes CASSFTGGRSRELFF.

This clonotype was counted once. A read error may produce the germline difference seen at one junction end. The chain recombines TRBV7-6 with TRBJ1-1; 9 nucleotides match TRBD1. CDR3 length: 15 amino acids. Germline CDR1 and CDR2: SGHVS and FNYEAQ. CDR3 residues: CASSFGTGGLTEASF. The CDR3 DNA reads as TGTGCCAGCAGCTTTGGTACAGGGGGCTTGACTGAAGCTTCCTTT.

This clonotype was seen a few times. The genes are TRBV6-5 and TRBJ2-7, with a tentative D call TRBD1 (6 bases). The germline CDR1 and CDR2 sequences are MNHEY and SVGAGI. The CDR3 has 15 amino acids. With 0 bases removed from V and 5 bases from J, the gap between germline ends came to 14 bases. The CDR3, as DNA: TGTGCCAGCAGTTACTCGATAAACCCAGGGGACGAGCAGTACGTC. It yields the protein CASSYSINPGDEQYV.

Note on this clonotype: The conserved final phenylalanine or tryptophan is absent from the CDR3, which likely points to a read error. J is TRBJ1-1 and V is TRBV5-1, with no clear D. Trimming took off 0 bases at V and 4 bases at J, with 13 bases between the two ends. The CDR3 consists of 15 residues. Germline loops: CDR1 SGHRS, CDR2 YFSETQ. The CDR3 sequence is CASSLVTGGSTEAFL. The CDR3 bases are TGCGCCAGCAGCTTGGTTACCGGCGGGAGCACTGAAGCTTTCCTT.

The chain carries TRBV29-1 and TRBJ1-1; 7 nucleotides match TRBD1. J gave up 9 bases and V 0 bases, and 1 base lay outside the gene matches. Germline CDR1 and CDR2: SQVTM and ANQGSEA. CDR3 length: 11 amino acids. CDR3 loop: CSVEDRGKAFF. The CDR3 DNA sequence: TGCAGCGTTGAAGACAGGGGGAAAGCTTTCTTT.

This clonotype was seen at least ten times. This rearrangement joins TRBV6-2 or TRBV6-3 to TRBJ2-7; the D gene is possibly TRBD1 (5 bases). V gave up 6 bases and J gave up 1 base, with 13 bases separating them. Germline V gene data show CDR1 as MNHEY and CDR2 as SVGEGT. This CDR3 is built from 14 residues. CDR3: CASRRGGPSYEQYF. The DNA of the CDR3 is TGTGCCAGCAGAAGGGGTGGCCCTTCCTACGAGCAGTACTTC.

This clonotype was counted ten times or more. The CDR3 loop is CASSFTQATGDGYTF. CDR3 bases: TGTGCCAGCAGCTTTACACAGGCGACGGGGGATGGCTACACCTTC. The chain links TRBV7-8 to TRBJ1-2, with D possibly TRBD1 on 5 matching bases. CDR1 is SGHVS, CDR2 FQNEAQ, per germline. This CDR3 region has 15 residues. Trimming shortened V by 3 bases and J by 6 bases, and 17 bases separated the two germline ends.

This clonotype was seen at least ten times. This chain's CDR3 is CASSLSRDRGARRYEQYF. CDR3 in DNA: TGTGCCAGCAGCTTATCCCGGGACAGGGGCGCACGGCGCTACGAGCAGTACTTC. The chain couples TRBV11-2 to TRBJ2-7; 10 bases match TRBD1. The J segment lost 3 bases and the V segment lost 2 bases, leaving 13 bases of the junction unmatched. The CDR3 is 18 amino acids. Germline-derived CDR1 and CDR2 are SGHAT and FQNNGV.

On this clonotype: A read error is possible here, since a much larger clone lies one base away. The chain uses TRBV27 and TRBJ2-3; 8 bases map to TRBD2. J lost 2 bases, V lost 5 bases, and 9 bases had no gene match. The CDR3 contains 16 residues. Germline CDR1 MNHEY, CDR2 SMNVEV (reference sequence). CDR3 amino acids: CASSEPTSGNTDTQYF. The CDR3 region has the DNA TGTGCCAGCAGTGAGCCAACTAGCGGAAACACAGATACGCAGTATTTT.

This chain connects TRBV10-3 to TRBJ1-1; D is ambiguous. The V gene's germline CDR1 is ENHRY and CDR2 SYGVKD. This CDR3 is built from 15 residues. V gave up 6 bases and J gave up 4 bases, with 18 bases separating them. As DNA, the CDR3 is TGTGCCATCAGCGGACGGGAACCGATGAGCACTGAAGCTTTCTTT. It specifies CAISGREPMSTEAFF.

This clonotype was picked up a small number of times. V usage is TRBV12-3 or TRBV12-4 and J usage is TRBJ2-3; 8 bases align to TRBD2. V shed 6 bases, J shed 6 bases, and the junction held 14 bases outside the gene matches. This CDR3 contains 16 residues. The CDR3 bases are TGTGCCAGCAGCCGAACCCGGGGGGGCCTGAGGGATACGCAGTATTTT. Residues: CASSRTRGGLRDTQYF.

This clonotype was seen a single time. The V and J genes are TRBV19 and TRBJ2-6; 9 bases match TRBD1. The CDR3 sequence is 17 residues long. CDR1 and CDR2 from the germline V gene are LNHDA and SQIVND (reference sequence). J gave up 4 bases and V 4 bases, and 8 bases lay outside the gene matches. The CDR3 DNA reads as TGTGCCAGTAGTAAAGGACAGGGGCATGGGGGGGCCAACGTCCTGACTTTC. Translating it yields CASSKGQGHGGANVLTF.

The table lists this clonotype with a few counts. The chain employs TRBV24-1 and TRBJ2-3; D is ambiguous. With 7 bases removed from V and 0 bases from J, the gap between germline ends came to 4 bases. The CDR3 is 12 amino acids. Germline CDR1 is KGHDR and CDR2 is SFDVKD. CDR3 bases: TGTGCCACCAGCGGGAGCACAGATACGCAGTATTTT. This codes for CATSGSTDTQYF.

The J gene is TRBJ2-7, the V gene TRBV5-1; no firm D call. The length of the CDR3 is 14 residues. The germline V gene encodes CDR1 SGHRS and CDR2 YFSETQ. Trimming pared 0 bases from V and 2 bases from J, leaving 9 bases between. The CDR3 region is CASSLAWAAYEQYF. DNA of the CDR3: TGCGCCAGCAGCTTGGCCTGGGCAGCCTACGAGCAGTACTTC.

The rearrangement links TRBV15 to TRBJ1-6; 7 bases line up with TRBD1. V dropped 8 bases and J dropped 7; count of bases not matched to a gene: 8. Per germline, CDR1 LNHNV and CDR2 YYDKDF (reference sequence). CDR3 length equals 14 residues. The CDR3 region has the DNA TGTGCCACCGGGGCGCAGGGGGGAAATTCACCCCTCCACTTT. It yields the protein CATGAQGGNSPLHF. Drawing the rest from reference TRBV15 and TRBJ1-6, the complete variable domain is DAMVIQNPRYQVTQFGKPVTLSCSQTLNHNVMYWYQQKSSQAPKLLFHYYDKDFNNEADTPDNFQSRRPNTSFCFLDIRSPGLGDTAMYLCATGAQGGNSPLHFGNGTRLTVT.

This clonotype has only a few counts. The chain combines TRBV27 with TRBJ1-6; unclear D gene. V was trimmed by 4 bases and J by 10 bases, leaving 14 bases between them. The CDR3 contains 14 residues. Germline lookup yields CDR1 MNHEY and CDR2 SMNVEV (reference sequence). For the CDR3, the DNA is TGTGCCAGCAGTTCCTGGTTAGAAGGCTCACCCCTCCACTTT. Its translation is CASSSWLEGSPLHF.

The chain's CDR3 is CASSLGGFSRGTEAFF. In DNA form, the CDR3 reads TGTGCCAGCAGCTTGGGGGGGTTTTCCCGCGGGACTGAAGCTTTCTTT. The J gene is TRBJ1-1, the V gene TRBV5-8; TRBD1 is a possible D gene (5 bases). Germline-derived CDR1 and CDR2 are SGHTS and YDEGEE. There are 16 residues in the CDR3. V dropped 0 bases and J dropped 5 bases, with 17 bases sitting between them.

This sequence joins TRBV11-3 and TRBJ2-1; D is perhaps TRBD1 (6 bases). The germline V gene has CDR1 SGHNT and CDR2 YENEEA. Deletions cut 5 bases from V and 7 bases from J, with 12 bases between. The CDR3 runs 13 residues. The CDR3 nucleotides read TGTGCCAGCAGCCCCGGGACAAGAAATGAGCAGTTCTTC. The encoded protein is CASSPGTRNEQFF.

This clonotype was detected a few times. V gene TRBV7-2 combines with J gene TRBJ1-3, with D unresolved. Trimming took 0 bases from V and 3 from J, leaving 6 bases between them. This CDR3 spans 14 amino acids. The germline CDR1 and CDR2 sequences are SGHTA and FQGNSA. CDR3 in DNA: TGTGCCAGCAGCTTAGCGCCGGTTGGAAACACCATATATTTT. This sequence encodes CASSLAPVGNTIYF. The whole variable domain, filled in from reference TRBV7-2 and TRBJ1-3, reads GAGVSQSPSNKVTEKGKDVELRCDPISGHTALYWYRQSLGQGLEFLIYFQGNSAPDKSGLPSDRFSAERTGGSVSTLTIQRTQQEDSAVYLCASSLAPVGNTIYFGEGSWLTVV.

This clonotype was recorded at least ten times. The chain links TRBV6-1 to TRBJ1-5; 8 positions agree with TRBD1. This CDR3 comprises 18 residues. After removal of 7 bases from V and 1 base from J, the junction contained 15 bases not matched to a gene. Germline lookup yields CDR1 MNHNS and CDR2 SASEGT. In DNA, the CDR3 is TGTGCCAGCACCGCTGGAGGGGCAGGGGGCTACAGCAATCAGCCCCAGCATTTT. Protein product: CASTAGGAGGYSNQPQHF.

This clonotype was seen repeatedly, ten times or more. The V call is TRBV6-1, the J call TRBJ1-1; D gene unclear. Germline V CDR1 and CDR2: MNHNS, SASEGT. The V and J ends lost 10 bases and 0 bases respectively, with 15 bases between them. This CDR3 region has 14 residues. The DNA for the CDR3 is TGTGCCACCCCCGTACAGACGATGAACACTGAAGCTTTCTTT. Amino acid sequence: CATPVQTMNTEAFF.

This clonotype turned up a few times. The rearrangement uses TRBV6-1 and TRBJ2-7, with TRBD1 as a possible D gene (5 bases). The CDR3 extends over 14 amino acids. V lost 6 bases and J 7 bases, leaving 19 bases between the germline ends. Germline CDR1 is MNHNS and CDR2 is SASEGT. The CDR3: CASSPGLQGEEQYF. The DNA for the CDR3 is TGTGCCAGCAGCCCGGGTTTGCAGGGTGAGGAGCAGTACTTC.

This clonotype has a single count. The chain couples TRBV6-1 to TRBJ2-1; D remains ambiguous. The V gene lost 11 bases and the J gene lost 9 bases, with 20 bases spanning the gap. The CDR3 has 13 residues. Germline values: CDR1 MNHNS, CDR2 SASEGT. CDR3 loop: CAYREVGSSEQFF. CDR3 bases: TGTGCCTACCGAGAGGTGGGGTCGTCTGAGCAGTTCTTC.

This clonotype was seen ten or more times. J is TRBJ1-1 and V is TRBV20-1; D is ambiguous. Deletions cut 4 bases from V and 1 base from J, with 7 bases between. The CDR3 consists of 12 residues. The germline V gene has CDR1 DFQATT and CDR2 SNEGSKA (reference sequence). CDR3 amino acids: CSATDGNTEAFF. In DNA form, the CDR3 reads TGCAGTGCTACGGACGGGAACACTGAAGCTTTCTTT.